The clone carrying this T cell receptor beta chain has at least ten counts. As yet, its antigen is unknown. TCRdb ran MiXCR on the RT-PCR reads and lists one entry per CDR3 protein. The repertoire includes roughly 700,000 distinct CDR3 sequences, approximately 15% of them detected once, and roughly 6.4% sits in the top ten. This sample is part of a study of response to subunit inactivated influenza vaccine. Germline CDR1 is LGHNA and CDR2 is YNFKEQ. Trimming removed 0 bases at V and 4 bases at J, with 9 bases between. This CDR3 comprises 14 residues. Notes on the study in general: After each seasonal influenza vaccination, few new T cells are recruited, the authors suggested.

The specimen comprised PBMCs from blood, sampled roughly 15 days before vaccination. This chain connects TRBV4-2 to TRBJ1-1; no definite D call. The source of this sequence is a man in his forties or fifties who received an inactivated influenza vaccine. The CDR3 DNA reads TGTGCCAGCAGCCAAGAGCTCGTTTCCACTGAAGCTTTCTTT. This sequence encodes CASSQELVSTEAFF.